Listed below are T cell receptor beta chains from one sample, sequenced in a study of blood T cell repertoires in COVID-19. Here immunoSEQ multiplex PCR was the method, and the copy in TCRdb shows in-frame clones only, minus some. The data hold 68,000 or so clones, with roughly 87% observed a single time. Sequencing used peripheral blood. These receptors all come from a woman between 50 and 59 years old with COVID-19, enrolled during active disease. Each CDR3 is given with its conserved first and last residue. The D gene is left open where the match is weak. For some rows the clone size is stated as once, few or many, or as a class when expanded; others skip it.

clone size: -; V gene: TRBV10-3; J gene: TRBJ1-6; D gene: -; CDR3 length: 15; CDR3 DNA: TGTGCCATCAGTGAGTCAGGCCTGGACTATTCACCCCTCCACTTT; CDR3 protein: CAISESGLDYSPLHF
clone size: -; V gene: TRBV5-6; J gene: TRBJ1-3; D gene: -; CDR3 length: 14; CDR3 DNA: TGTGCCAGCAGCTTTTTTCAAACTGGAAACACCATATATTTT; CDR3 protein: CASSFFQTGNTIYF
clone size: -; V gene: TRBV9; J gene: TRBJ1-6; D gene: -; CDR3 length: 15; CDR3 DNA: TGTGCCAGCAGCCCCTCCCGGGGGGGTAATTCACCCCTCCACTTT; CDR3 protein: CASSPSRGGNSPLHF
clone size: -; V gene: TRBV28; J gene: TRBJ2-7; D gene: -; CDR3 length: 10; CDR3 DNA: TGTGCCTCAGTTAGGGGCGAGCAGTACTTC; CDR3 protein: CASVRGEQYF
clone size: -; V gene: TRBV27; J gene: TRBJ2-3; D gene: -; CDR3 length: 16; CDR3 DNA: TGTGCCAGCAGCAAATTAAAAATCGAGGGCACAGATACGCAGTATTTT; CDR3 protein: CASSKLKIEGTDTQYF
clone size: once; V gene: TRBV3-1/TRBV3-2; J gene: TRBJ1-4; D gene: TRBD1; CDR3 length: 15; CDR3 DNA: TGTGCCAGCAGCCAACAGACAGGGTCGGGTGAAAAACTGTTTTTT; CDR3 protein: CASSQQTGSGEKLFF
clone size: few; V gene: TRBV5-6; J gene: TRBJ2-3; D gene: TRBD2; CDR3 length: 14; CDR3 DNA: TGTGCCAGCAGCTTGGGACTAGCGACAGATACGCAGTATTTT; CDR3 protein: CASSLGLATDTQYF
clone size: -; V gene: TRBV7-3; J gene: TRBJ2-2; D gene: TRBD1; CDR3 length: 17; CDR3 DNA: TGTGCCAGCAGCCCCGATGGGACAGGGATCTACACCGGGGAGCTGTTTTTT; CDR3 protein: CASSPDGTGIYTGELFF
clone size: -; V gene: TRBV6-5; J gene: TRBJ1-2; D gene: -; CDR3 length: 14; CDR3 DNA: TGTGCCAGCACTACGACCCAGGGATACTATGGCTACACCTTC; CDR3 protein: CASTTTQGYYGYTF
clone size: -; V gene: TRBV24-1; J gene: TRBJ2-5; D gene: TRBD1; CDR3 length: 23; CDR3 DNA: TGTGCCCCGCGGAACCGGGACAGGGTAGTCGGGGTGGCCCCTGTATGGTACCAAGAGACCCAGTACTTC; CDR3 protein: CAPRNRDRVVGVAPVWYQETQYF
clone size: -; V gene: TRBV6-1; J gene: TRBJ2-3; D gene: -; CDR3 length: 15; CDR3 DNA: TGTGCCAGCAGTGAGGAGAATAGCTACACAGATACGCAGTATTTT; CDR3 protein: CASSEENSYTDTQYF
clone size: -; V gene: TRBV19; J gene: TRBJ2-7; D gene: TRBD2; CDR3 length: 17; CDR3 DNA: TGTGCCAGTAGGCCTACGACTAGCGGGACGAGCTCCTACGAGCAGTACTTC; CDR3 protein: CASRPTTSGTSSYEQYF
clone size: -; V gene: TRBV14; J gene: TRBJ2-1; D gene: TRBD2; CDR3 length: 15; CDR3 DNA: TGTGCCAGCAGCCCTACTAGCGGATCCTACAATGAGCAGTTCTTC; CDR3 protein: CASSPTSGSYNEQFF
clone size: -; V gene: TRBV7-2; J gene: TRBJ2-7; D gene: TRBD2; CDR3 length: 16; CDR3 DNA: TGTGCCAGCAGGGGACTAGCGGGAGGAAGTACCTACGAGCAGTACTTC; CDR3 protein: CASRGLAGGSTYEQYF
clone size: -; V gene: TRBV11-2; J gene: TRBJ2-1; D gene: TRBD2; CDR3 length: 15; CDR3 DNA: TGTGCCAGCAGCTTAGAGAGCGGGAGGGCCTATGAGCAGTTCTTC; CDR3 protein: CASSLESGRAYEQFF
clone size: -; V gene: TRBV10-2; J gene: TRBJ1-4; D gene: TRBD1; CDR3 length: 15; CDR3 DNA: TGCGCCAGCGGGGACAGGGAGATAACTAATGAAAAACTGTTTTTT; CDR3 protein: CASGDREITNEKLFF
clone size: -; V gene: TRBV29-1; J gene: TRBJ2-5; D gene: -; CDR3 length: 11; CDR3 DNA: TGCGGCGGGGCGGGTCAAGAGACCCAGTACTTC; CDR3 protein: CGGAGQETQYF
clone size: -; V gene: TRBV30; J gene: TRBJ2-7; D gene: TRBD2; CDR3 length: 15; CDR3 DNA: TGTGCCTGGAGAGCGGGAGGCCACTTCTCCTACGAGCAGTACTTC; CDR3 protein: CAWRAGGHFSYEQYF
clone size: -; V gene: TRBV11-2; J gene: TRBJ2-1; D gene: -; CDR3 length: 17; CDR3 DNA: TGTGCCAGCAGCTTAGATCGTCTAGCAGTTTACTACAATGAGCAGTTCTTC; CDR3 protein: CASSLDRLAVYYNEQFF
clone size: few; V gene: TRBV7-2; J gene: TRBJ2-1; D gene: TRBD2; CDR3 length: 14; CDR3 DNA: TGTGCCAGCAGCTTAGATCCGGGAGGGTATGAGCAGTTCTTC; CDR3 protein: CASSLDPGGYEQFF
clone size: -; V gene: TRBV28; J gene: TRBJ1-1; D gene: TRBD1; CDR3 length: 14; CDR3 DNA: TGTGCCAGCAGCCCACCCCACAGGGGGTCTGAAGCTTTCTTT; CDR3 protein: CASSPPHRGSEAFF
clone size: -; V gene: TRBV28; J gene: TRBJ1-1; D gene: TRBD1; CDR3 length: 12; CDR3 DNA: TGTGCCAGCAGTCTCATGACAGGGATGGCTTTCTTT; CDR3 protein: CASSLMTGMAFF
clone size: -; V gene: TRBV3-1/TRBV3-2; J gene: TRBJ2-5; D gene: TRBD2; CDR3 length: 13; CDR3 DNA: TGTGCCAGCCACGGTGGCGGGAGGTTGACCCAGTACTTC; CDR3 protein: CASHGGGRLTQYF
clone size: few; V gene: TRBV9; J gene: TRBJ2-7; D gene: -; CDR3 length: 16; CDR3 DNA: TGTGCCAGCAGCGTAGACATCGGCGGGCGAGGCTACGAGCAGTACTTC; CDR3 protein: CASSVDIGGRGYEQYF
clone size: -; V gene: TRBV24-1; J gene: TRBJ2-3; D gene: -; CDR3 length: 15; CDR3 DNA: TGTGCCACCAGTGATTCCCGGGAAGCCACAGATACGCAGTATTTT; CDR3 protein: CATSDSREATDTQYF
clone size: -; V gene: TRBV7-9; J gene: TRBJ2-5; D gene: -; CDR3 length: 16; CDR3 DNA: TGTGCCAGCAGCTTATATTGGCTACTCCAGGGGGAGACCCAGTACTTC; CDR3 protein: CASSLYWLLQGETQYF
clone size: -; V gene: TRBV3-1/TRBV3-2; J gene: TRBJ2-1; D gene: -; CDR3 length: 12; CDR3 DNA: TGTGCCAGCAGCCACCTCTACAATGAGCAGTTCTTC; CDR3 protein: CASSHLYNEQFF
clone size: -; V gene: TRBV11-3; J gene: TRBJ2-2; D gene: -; CDR3 length: 16; CDR3 DNA: TGTGCCAGCAGCTTAGGTCCAGACAGGCGCTCCGGGGAGCTGTTTTTT; CDR3 protein: CASSLGPDRRSGELFF
clone size: -; V gene: TRBV6-1; J gene: TRBJ2-3; D gene: -; CDR3 length: 16; CDR3 DNA: TGTGCCAGCAGTGTAGAGACAGAAATCCTCACAGATACGCAGTATTTT; CDR3 protein: CASSVETEILTDTQYF
clone size: -; V gene: TRBV30; J gene: TRBJ2-3; D gene: -; CDR3 length: 13; CDR3 DNA: TGTGCCTGGAGTTTCCGACTCACAGATACGCAGTATTTT; CDR3 protein: CAWSFRLTDTQYF
clone size: once; V gene: TRBV3-1/TRBV3-2; J gene: TRBJ2-7; D gene: TRBD2; CDR3 length: 15; CDR3 DNA: TGTGCCAGCAGGCGGACTAGCGGGGACTCCTACGAGCAGTACTTC; CDR3 protein: CASRRTSGDSYEQYF
clone size: -; V gene: TRBV5-1; J gene: TRBJ1-4; D gene: -; CDR3 length: 15; CDR3 DNA: TGCGCCAGCAGCGCCGCGGCAGGGAGGCCCGAAAAACTGTTTTTT; CDR3 protein: CASSAAAGRPEKLFF
clone size: once; V gene: TRBV7-2; J gene: TRBJ2-7; D gene: TRBD1; CDR3 length: 14; CDR3 DNA: TGTGCCAGCAGCTTGACGACAGGGGTGATCGAGCAGTACTTC; CDR3 protein: CASSLTTGVIEQYF
clone size: -; V gene: TRBV7-2; J gene: TRBJ1-2; D gene: -; CDR3 length: 13; CDR3 DNA: TGTGCCAGCAGCCACGCCGTAGACTATGGCTACACCTTC; CDR3 protein: CASSHAVDYGYTF
clone size: once; V gene: TRBV12-3/TRBV12-4; J gene: TRBJ2-7; D gene: -; CDR3 length: 12; CDR3 DNA: TGTGCCAGCAGTCAGAACAGGGTGGAGGTACACTTC; CDR3 protein: CASSQNRVEVHF
clone size: -; V gene: TRBV29-1; J gene: TRBJ2-3; D gene: -; CDR3 length: 11; CDR3 DNA: TGCAGCGTTCCGGGTTTAGATACGCAGTATTTT; CDR3 protein: CSVPGLDTQYF
clone size: -; V gene: TRBV11-3; J gene: TRBJ1-1; D gene: -; CDR3 length: 14; CDR3 DNA: TGTGCCAGCAGCCCTCAAAGGGGGAACACTGAAGCTTTCTTT; CDR3 protein: CASSPQRGNTEAFF
clone size: -; V gene: TRBV6-5; J gene: TRBJ2-2; D gene: TRBD2; CDR3 length: 13; CDR3 DNA: TGTGCCAGAGGACTAGCGACCACCGGGGAGCTGTTTTTT; CDR3 protein: CARGLATTGELFF
clone size: -; V gene: TRBV29-1; J gene: TRBJ2-7; D gene: -; CDR3 length: 12; CDR3 DNA: TGCAGCGTTGAAGACAGGGCGCACGAGCAGTACTTC; CDR3 protein: CSVEDRAHEQYF
clone size: -; V gene: TRBV6-4; J gene: TRBJ1-1; D gene: -; CDR3 length: 13; CDR3 DNA: TGTGCCAGCAGTAGACTCCTGAACACTGAAGCTTTCTTT; CDR3 protein: CASSRLLNTEAFF
clone size: -; V gene: TRBV7-9; J gene: TRBJ2-6; D gene: -; CDR3 length: 15; CDR3 DNA: TGTGCCAGCAGCTTAGTTGGGGCGGGGGCCAACGTCCTGACTTTC; CDR3 protein: CASSLVGAGANVLTF
clone size: few; V gene: TRBV19; J gene: TRBJ2-3; D gene: -; CDR3 length: 13; CDR3 DNA: TGTGCCAGTAGTTTGGGACACACAGATACGCAGTATTTT; CDR3 protein: CASSLGHTDTQYF
clone size: once; V gene: TRBV28; J gene: TRBJ2-3; D gene: TRBD2; CDR3 length: 18; CDR3 DNA: TGTGCCAGCAGCCAATCCGGGACTAGCGGGCCAAGGACAGATACGCAGTATTTT; CDR3 protein: CASSQSGTSGPRTDTQYF
clone size: few; V gene: TRBV24-1; J gene: TRBJ2-1; D gene: TRBD2; CDR3 length: 17; CDR3 DNA: TGTGCCACCAGTGACCCCGATGGCGGGAGGTCATACAATGAGCAGTTCTTC; CDR3 protein: CATSDPDGGRSYNEQFF
clone size: -; V gene: TRBV25-1; J gene: TRBJ1-2; D gene: -; CDR3 length: 13; CDR3 DNA: TGTGCCAGCAGTGAATCCGGTTTGAGGGGCTACACCTTC; CDR3 protein: CASSESGLRGYTF
clone size: -; V gene: TRBV14; J gene: TRBJ2-1; D gene: -; CDR3 length: 12; CDR3 DNA: TGTGCCAGCAGCCTGAGGAGGGCGGACCAGTTCTTC; CDR3 protein: CASSLRRADQFF
clone size: -; V gene: TRBV24-1; J gene: TRBJ1-1; D gene: TRBD1; CDR3 length: 13; CDR3 DNA: TGTGCCACCGTAGACAGGGGTAGGACTGAAGCTTTCTTT; CDR3 protein: CATVDRGRTEAFF
clone size: -; V gene: TRBV9; J gene: TRBJ1-6; D gene: TRBD1; CDR3 length: 19; CDR3 DNA: TGTGCCAGCAGACCTCCGGGACAGGCACGAGACTCCTATAATTCACCCCTCCACTTT; CDR3 protein: CASRPPGQARDSYNSPLHF
clone size: -; V gene: TRBV30; J gene: TRBJ2-1; D gene: TRBD2; CDR3 length: 15; CDR3 DNA: TGTGCCTGGATCACTAGCGGGAGGGCCTGGGGTGAGCAGTTCTTC; CDR3 protein: CAWITSGRAWGEQFF
clone size: few; V gene: TRBV28; J gene: TRBJ1-3; D gene: -; CDR3 length: 16; CDR3 DNA: TGTGCCAGCACCCGAGGGACTTTCCGGACAGGAAACACCATATATTTT; CDR3 protein: CASTRGTFRTGNTIYF
clone size: -; V gene: TRBV5-4; J gene: TRBJ2-4; D gene: -; CDR3 length: 15; CDR3 DNA: TGTGCCAGCAGCTTAGACCAGGGGATGGGGAACATTCAGTACTTC; CDR3 protein: CASSLDQGMGNIQYF
clone size: -; V gene: TRBV27; J gene: TRBJ2-6; D gene: -; CDR3 length: 13; CDR3 DNA: TGTGCCAGCAGTGTCGGGGGGGCCAACGTCCTGACTTTC; CDR3 protein: CASSVGGANVLTF
clone size: -; V gene: TRBV28; J gene: TRBJ2-1; D gene: TRBD2; CDR3 length: 15; CDR3 DNA: TGTGCCAGCAGTTTAACTAGCGGGAAGGGCAATGAGCAGTTCTTC; CDR3 protein: CASSLTSGKGNEQFF
clone size: once; V gene: TRBV30; J gene: TRBJ1-1; D gene: TRBD1; CDR3 length: 14; CDR3 DNA: TGTGCCTGGAGCCATCAGGGGGCGGAAACTGAAGCTTTCTTT; CDR3 protein: CAWSHQGAETEAFF
clone size: -; V gene: TRBV28; J gene: TRBJ2-1; D gene: -; CDR3 length: 16; CDR3 DNA: TGTGCCAGCAGTTGGCGCCCGGGGGACTCCTACAATGAGCAGTTCTTC; CDR3 protein: CASSWRPGDSYNEQFF